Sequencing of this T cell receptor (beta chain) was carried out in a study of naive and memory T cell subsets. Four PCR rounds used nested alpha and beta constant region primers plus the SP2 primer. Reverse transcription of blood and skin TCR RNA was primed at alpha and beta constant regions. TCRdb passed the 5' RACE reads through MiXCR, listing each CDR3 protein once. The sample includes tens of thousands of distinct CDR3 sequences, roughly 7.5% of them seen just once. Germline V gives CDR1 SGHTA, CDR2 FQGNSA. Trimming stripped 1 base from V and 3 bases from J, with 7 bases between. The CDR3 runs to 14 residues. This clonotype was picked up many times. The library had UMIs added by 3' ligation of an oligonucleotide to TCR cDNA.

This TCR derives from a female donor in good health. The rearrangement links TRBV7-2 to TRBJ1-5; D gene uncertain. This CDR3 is CASSLGVYNQPQHF. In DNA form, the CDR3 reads TGTGCCAGCAGCTTAGGGGTATACAATCAGCCCCAGCATTTT.